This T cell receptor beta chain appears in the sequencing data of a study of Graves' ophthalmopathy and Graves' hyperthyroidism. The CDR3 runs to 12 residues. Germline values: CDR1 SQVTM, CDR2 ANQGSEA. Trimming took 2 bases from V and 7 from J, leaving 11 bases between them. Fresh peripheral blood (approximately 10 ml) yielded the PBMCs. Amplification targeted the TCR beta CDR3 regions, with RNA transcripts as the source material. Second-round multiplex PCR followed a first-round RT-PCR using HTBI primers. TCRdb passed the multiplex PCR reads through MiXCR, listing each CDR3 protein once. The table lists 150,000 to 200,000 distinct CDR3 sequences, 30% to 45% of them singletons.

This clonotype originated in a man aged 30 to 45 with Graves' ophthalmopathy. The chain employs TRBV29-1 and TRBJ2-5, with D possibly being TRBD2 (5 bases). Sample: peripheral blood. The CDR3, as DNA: TGCAGCGTTGAATCAGCTCGGGGGACCCAGTACTTC. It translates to CSVESARGTQYF.